This T cell receptor (beta chain) was captured in a study of identical twins. TCRdb redid the calling of the 5' RACE reads with MiXCR, one entry per CDR3 protein. Of over 600,000 distinct CDR3 sequences in the sample, about 20% are singletons; the top ten hold 4% to 5.5%. This CDR3 comprises 15 residues. Germline values: CDR1 MNHEY, CDR2 SMNVEV (reference sequence). J lost 2 bases, V lost 6 bases, and 6 bases had no gene match. These same records also appear under a second study, on T cells expressing NK-cell markers. As reported in that work: The sequencing cohort of eight donors included seven HCMV-seropositive individuals and one seronegative individual. It remained uncertain whether the expanded NKG2C+ T cell clones were specific for HCMV antigens.

The sample taken for sequencing was PBMCs. The receptor's source is a woman under 30 in good health. This chain links TRBV27 with TRBJ2-7; 11 nucleotides line up with TRBD1. This CDR3 is CASRDEGQGAYEQYF. CDR3 coding DNA: TGTGCCAGCAGGGATGAGGGACAGGGGGCCTACGAGCAGTACTTC.